Listed below are T cell receptor beta chains from one sample, sequenced in a study of blood T cells in healthy people across ages. TCRdb ran MiXCR on the 5' RACE reads and lists one entry per CDR3 protein. The top ten hold 6.7% of the sample, which has 1.2 million to 1.5 million distinct CDR3 sequences, 55% to 75% seen once. Material for sequencing was blood. Source of these receptors: a man younger than 35 in good health. The CDR3 runs from the conserved cysteine through the conserved F or W. The D gene is left open where the match is weak. Size tells how often a clone was seen (once, few, many) or the class of an expanded clone, and some rows leave it out.

d_gene	abundance	v_gene	j_gene	CDR3aa	CDR3nt
NA	NA	TRBV2	TRBJ2-6	CASSDEWLSSSGANVLTF	TGTGCCAGCAGTGATGAATGGTTGTCAAGCTCTGGGGCCAACGTCCTGACTTTC
NA	NA	TRBV21-1	TRBJ1-2	CASSKGRTGGYGYTF	TGTGCCAGCAGCAAAGGGAGGACAGGGGGTTATGGCTACACCTTC
NA	NA	TRBV27	TRBJ1-6	CASSIGDSPLHF	TGTGCCAGCAGTATAGGGGATTCACCCCTCCACTTT
NA	NA	TRBV4-1	TRBJ2-7	CASSQGNSITYEQYF	TGCGCCAGCAGCCAAGGGAACAGTATAACCTACGAGCAGTACTTC
NA	NA	TRBV5-1	TRBJ1-1	CASSDQGSGAFF	TGCGCCAGCAGCGACCAGGGATCTGGAGCTTTCTTT
NA	NA	TRBV4-1	TRBJ2-5	CASSHPGHAKETQYF	TGCGCCAGCAGCCATCCAGGACATGCCAAAGAGACCCAGTACTTC
NA	NA	TRBV28	TRBJ1-5	CASSRQDNQPQHF	TGTGCCAGCAGTAGACAGGACAATCAGCCCCAGCATTTT
NA	NA	TRBV20-1	TRBJ1-2	CSARDLRASLPNYGYTF	TGCAGTGCTAGAGATCTCAGGGCATCACTCCCCAACTATGGCTACACCTTC
NA	NA	TRBV9	TRBJ2-1	CASSVAMDEQFF	TGTGCCAGCAGCGTAGCTATGGACGAGCAGTTCTTC
NA	few	TRBV20-1	TRBJ2-5	CSASNQAETQYF	TGCAGTGCTAGCAATCAGGCAGAGACCCAGTACTTC
TRBD2	few	TRBV5-1	TRBJ2-1	CASSLDVAGGRSEQFF	TGCGCCAGCAGCTTGGATGTAGCGGGAGGGCGGAGTGAGCAGTTCTTC
NA	NA	TRBV25-1	TRBJ2-1	CASSEEGTSRQGYNEQFF	TGTGCCAGCAGTGAAGAAGGGACCAGCCGTCAGGGCTACAATGAGCAGTTCTTC
TRBD1	NA	TRBV10-3	TRBJ1-2	CAIRRQGEEYGYTF	TGTGCCATCAGGAGACAGGGAGAAGAGTATGGCTACACCTTC
NA	NA	TRBV2	TRBJ2-1	CASSDEGTQFF	TGTGCCAGCAGTGATGAGGGTACTCAGTTCTTC
TRBD1	few	TRBV29-1	TRBJ2-1	CSVVGTGGNEQFF	TGCAGCGTTGTAGGGACAGGGGGAAATGAGCAGTTCTTC
NA	few	TRBV20-1	TRBJ1-6	CSAKTPEGLSLLHF	TGCAGTGCCAAGACCCCGGAGGGCCTTAGTCTCCTCCACTTT
NA	NA	TRBV12-3/TRBV12-4	TRBJ2-1	CASSVGTLYNEQFF	TGTGCCAGCAGTGTGGGGACACTCTACAATGAGCAGTTCTTC
TRBD1	few	TRBV10-3	TRBJ2-7	CAISDETGGHEQYF	TGTGCCATCAGTGATGAGACAGGGGGTCACGAGCAGTACTTC
TRBD2	NA	TRBV4-1	TRBJ2-3	CASSQPLAGRTDTQYF	TGCGCCAGCAGCCAACCACTAGCGGGACGGACAGATACGCAGTATTTT
NA	NA	TRBV7-9	TRBJ2-3	CASSLEDRLEQYF	TGTGCCAGCAGCCTCGAAGATAGACTGGAGCAGTATTTT
NA	NA	TRBV11-2	TRBJ2-4	CASSALTGSIYIQYF	TGTGCCAGCAGCGCCTTGACGGGCAGCATCTACATTCAGTACTTC
NA	few	TRBV29-1	TRBJ2-3	CSVAGTLRSDTQYF	TGCAGCGTCGCTGGGACACTCCGGTCGGATACGCAGTATTTT
TRBD2	few	TRBV4-1	TRBJ2-1	CASSQGISGRAAYNEQFF	TGCGCCAGCAGCCAGGGAATTAGCGGGAGGGCCGCCTACAATGAGCAGTTCTTC
TRBD2	NA	TRBV6-2/TRBV6-3	TRBJ2-5	CASSYSMLAGGRKRETQYF	TGTGCCAGCAGTTACTCGATGCTAGCGGGGGGCAGAAAGCGAGAGACCCAGTACTTC
NA	few	TRBV29-1	TRBJ2-1	CSVGNRNLYNEQFF	TGCAGCGTAGGGAACAGAAACCTTTACAATGAGCAGTTCTTC